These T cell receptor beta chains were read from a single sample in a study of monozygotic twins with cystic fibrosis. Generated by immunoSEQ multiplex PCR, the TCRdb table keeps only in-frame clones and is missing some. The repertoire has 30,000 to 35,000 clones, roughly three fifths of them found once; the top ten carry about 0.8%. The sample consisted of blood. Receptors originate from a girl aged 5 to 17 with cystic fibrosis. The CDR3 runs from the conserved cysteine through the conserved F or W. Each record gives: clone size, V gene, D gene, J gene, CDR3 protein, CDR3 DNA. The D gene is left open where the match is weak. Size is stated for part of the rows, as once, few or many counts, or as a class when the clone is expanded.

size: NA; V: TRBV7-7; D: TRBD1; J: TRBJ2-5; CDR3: CASSLGTGGEETQYF; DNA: TGTGCCAGCAGCTTAGGGACAGGGGGCGAAGAGACCCAGTACTTC
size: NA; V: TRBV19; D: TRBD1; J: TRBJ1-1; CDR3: CASSNHYRGGLEAFF; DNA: TGTGCCAGTAGTAATCATTACAGGGGGGGCCTAGAAGCTTTCTTT
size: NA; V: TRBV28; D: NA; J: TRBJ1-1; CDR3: CASSQPQSHPEAFF; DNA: TGTGCCAGCAGTCAACCCCAATCACACCCTGAAGCTTTCTTT
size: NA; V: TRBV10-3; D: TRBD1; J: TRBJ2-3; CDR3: CAIRATGVKDTDTQYF; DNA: TGTGCCATCAGGGCGACAGGGGTTAAGGACACAGATACGCAGTATTTT
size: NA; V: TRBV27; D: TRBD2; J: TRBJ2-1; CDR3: CASRIASGSYNEQFF; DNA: TGTGCCAGCAGGATAGCTAGCGGCTCCTACAATGAGCAGTTCTTC
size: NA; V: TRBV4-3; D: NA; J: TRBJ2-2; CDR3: CASSQTSRGTGAGELFF; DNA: TGCGCCAGCAGCCAGACGTCACGGGGAACCGGGGCCGGGGAGCTGTTTTTT
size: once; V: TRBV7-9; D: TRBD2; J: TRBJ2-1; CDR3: CAAGGGRAGNEQFF; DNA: TGTGCAGCGGGTGGCGGGAGGGCCGGGAATGAGCAGTTCTTC
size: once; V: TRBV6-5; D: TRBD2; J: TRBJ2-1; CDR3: CASRPRAGGNNEQFF; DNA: TGTGCCAGCAGGCCCCGGGCGGGGGGGAATAATGAGCAGTTCTTC
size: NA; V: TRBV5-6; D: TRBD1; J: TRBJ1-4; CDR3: CASSSDRVKEKLFF; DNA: TGTGCCAGCAGCTCCGACAGGGTCAAAGAAAAACTGTTTTTT
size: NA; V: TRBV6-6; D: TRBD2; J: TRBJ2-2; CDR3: CASSSVGGAGELFF; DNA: TGTGCCAGCAGTTCTGTGGGAGGGGCCGGGGAGCTGTTTTTT
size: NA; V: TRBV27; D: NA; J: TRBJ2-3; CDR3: CASSSIVFADTQYF; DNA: TGTGCCAGCAGTTCAATCGTCTTCGCAGATACGCAGTATTTT
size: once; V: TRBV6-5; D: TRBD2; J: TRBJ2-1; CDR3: CASSSGLAGNQFF; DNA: TGTGCCAGCAGTTCGGGACTAGCGGGAAATCAGTTCTTC
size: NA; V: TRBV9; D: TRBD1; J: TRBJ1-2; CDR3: CASSARGQGIGYGYTF; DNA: TGTGCCAGCAGCGCCCGTGGACAGGGGATAGGCTATGGCTACACCTTC
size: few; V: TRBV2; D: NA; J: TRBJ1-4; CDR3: CASSNTGVGNEKLFF; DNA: TGTGCCAGCAGCAATACAGGAGTTGGTAATGAAAAACTGTTTTTT
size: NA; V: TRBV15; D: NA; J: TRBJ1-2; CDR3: CATSSRTETTPYGYTF; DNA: TGTGCCACCAGCAGTAGGACGGAGACAACTCCCTATGGCTACACCTTC
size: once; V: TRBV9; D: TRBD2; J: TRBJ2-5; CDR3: CASSVGLAGGGETQYF; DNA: TGTGCCAGCAGCGTAGGGTTAGCGGGAGGGGGAGAGACCCAGTACTTC
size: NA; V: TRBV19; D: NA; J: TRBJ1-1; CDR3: CASSISTTGEAFF; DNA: TGTGCCAGTAGTATCAGCACGACGGGTGAAGCTTTCTTT
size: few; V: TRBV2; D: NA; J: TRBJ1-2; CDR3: CASRTNTNYGYTF; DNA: TGTGCCAGCAGGACAAATACTAACTATGGCTACACCTTC
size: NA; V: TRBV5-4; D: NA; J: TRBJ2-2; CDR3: CASSYSNTWDGELFF; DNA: TGTGCCAGCAGCTACTCGAATACCTGGGACGGGGAGCTGTTTTTT
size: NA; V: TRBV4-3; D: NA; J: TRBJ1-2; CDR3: CASSGYGRADYGYTF; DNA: TGCGCCAGCAGCGGATACGGGAGGGCGGACTATGGCTACACCTTC
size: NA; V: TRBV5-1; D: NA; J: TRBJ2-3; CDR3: CASSFSRPDTQYF; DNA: TGCGCCAGCAGCTTCTCCCGCCCCGATACGCAGTATTTT
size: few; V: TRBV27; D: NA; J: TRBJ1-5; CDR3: CASSSDSINQPQHF; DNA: TGTGCCAGCAGTTCCGACAGTATCAATCAGCCCCAGCATTTT
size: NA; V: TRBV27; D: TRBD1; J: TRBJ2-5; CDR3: CASSSTGGLGETQYF; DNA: TGTGCCAGCAGTTCGACAGGGGGCCTCGGAGAGACCCAGTACTTC
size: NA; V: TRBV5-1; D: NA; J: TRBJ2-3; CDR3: CASSLNGQLTDTQYF; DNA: TGCGCCAGCAGCTTGAATGGACAACTCACAGATACGCAGTATTTT
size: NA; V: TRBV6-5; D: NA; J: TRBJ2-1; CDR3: CASEGPNEQFF; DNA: TGTGCCAGCGAGGGCCCTAATGAGCAGTTCTTC
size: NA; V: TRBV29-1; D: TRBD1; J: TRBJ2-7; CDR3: CSARRGTGRELDEQYF; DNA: TGCAGCGCCCGGAGAGGGACAGGGCGTGAGCTGGACGAGCAGTACTTC
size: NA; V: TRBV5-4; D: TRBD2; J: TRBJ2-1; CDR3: CASRPAASGSYNEQFF; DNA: TGTGCCAGCAGACCCGCGGCTAGCGGGAGTTACAATGAGCAGTTCTTC
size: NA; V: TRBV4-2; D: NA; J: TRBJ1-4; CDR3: CASSQDGAGGEKLFF; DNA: TGTGCCAGCAGCCAAGATGGGGCAGGTGGAGAAAAACTGTTTTTT
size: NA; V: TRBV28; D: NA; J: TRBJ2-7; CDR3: CASNSPSHSYEQYF; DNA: TGTGCCAGCAACAGTCCGTCCCACTCCTACGAGCAGTACTTC
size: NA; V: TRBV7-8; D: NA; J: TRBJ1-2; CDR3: CASSLGVRRDPNYGYTF; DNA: TGTGCCAGCAGCTTAGGGGTTCGACGAGACCCTAACTATGGCTACACCTTC
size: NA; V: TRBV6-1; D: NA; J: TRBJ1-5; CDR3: CASRIQGGNQPQHF; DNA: TGTGCCAGCAGGATACAGGGTGGCAATCAGCCCCAGCATTTT
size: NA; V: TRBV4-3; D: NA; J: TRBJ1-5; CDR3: CASSQDRNQPQHF; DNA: TGCGCCAGCAGCCAAGACAGGAATCAGCCCCAGCATTTT
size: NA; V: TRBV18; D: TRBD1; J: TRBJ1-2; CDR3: CASSPGQVYGYTF; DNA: TGTGCCAGCTCACCTGGACAGGTCTATGGCTACACCTTC
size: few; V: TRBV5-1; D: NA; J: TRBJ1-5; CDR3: CASSPGEVYSNQPQHF; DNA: TGCGCCAGCAGCCCGGGAGAGGTATATAGCAATCAGCCCCAGCATTTT
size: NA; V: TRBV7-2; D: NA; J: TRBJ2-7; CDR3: CASSYQGGDYEQYF; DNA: TGTGCCAGCAGCTACCAGGGGGGCGACTACGAGCAGTACTTC
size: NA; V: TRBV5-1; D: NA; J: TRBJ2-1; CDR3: CASSFLYREVTQFF; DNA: TGCGCCAGCAGCTTTCTATACAGGGAAGTTACGCAGTTCTTC
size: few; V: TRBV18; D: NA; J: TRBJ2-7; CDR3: CASSPNGDEQYF; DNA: TGTGCCAGCTCACCAAATGGGGACGAGCAGTACTTC
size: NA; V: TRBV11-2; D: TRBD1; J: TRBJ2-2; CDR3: CASGQGATGELFF; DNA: TGTGCCAGCGGACAGGGGGCTACCGGGGAGCTGTTTTTT
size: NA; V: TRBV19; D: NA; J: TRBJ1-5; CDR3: CASSIGASNQPQHF; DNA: TGTGCCAGTAGTATAGGGGCCAGCAATCAGCCCCAGCATTTT
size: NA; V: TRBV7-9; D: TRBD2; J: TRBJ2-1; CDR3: CATRREAGGPFAEQFF; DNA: TGTGCCACAAGGCGGGAAGCGGGAGGGCCGTTCGCTGAGCAGTTCTTC
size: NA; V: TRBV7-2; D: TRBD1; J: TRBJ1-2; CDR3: CASSIPGQGALNYGYTF; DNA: TGTGCCAGCAGCATACCGGGACAGGGGGCGCTTAACTATGGCTACACCTTC
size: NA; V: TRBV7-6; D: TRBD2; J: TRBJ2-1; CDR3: CASSTLAGGGGEQFF; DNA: TGTGCCAGCAGCACTCTAGCGGGAGGAGGGGGGGAGCAGTTCTTC
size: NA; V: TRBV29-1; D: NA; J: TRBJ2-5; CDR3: CSITLAAGRETQYF; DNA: TGCAGTATAACCTTGGCGGCAGGCCGAGAGACCCAGTACTTC
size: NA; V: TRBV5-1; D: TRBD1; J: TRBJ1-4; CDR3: CASSATGTAGGNEKLFF; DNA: TGCGCCAGCAGCGCAACCGGGACAGCGGGAGGTAATGAAAAACTGTTTTTT